This T cell receptor (beta chain) was recorded in a study of T cells in Graves' hyperthyroidism and ophthalmopathy. There were TCR beta CDR3 regions amplified from RNA transcripts. With the HTBI primer set, the TCR CDR3 went through a first round of RT-PCR. TCRdb re-called the multiplex PCR reads with MiXCR, one entry per CDR3 protein. The table has 450,000 to 600,000 distinct CDR3 sequences, approximately 20% seen once. V lost 6 bases to trimming and J lost 7 bases, with 9 bases between them. CDR3 length equals 10 residues. Germline V gives CDR1 SQVTM, CDR2 ANQGSEA. This clonotype was recorded a few times.

Sequenced input: blood. V usage is TRBV29-1 and J usage is TRBJ2-5; D may be TRBD2 (5 bases). The receptor was derived from a middle-aged man with Graves' ophthalmopathy. CDR3 sequence reads: CSVDRGTQYF. The CDR3, as DNA: TGCAGCGTCGACCGGGGGACCCAGTACTTC. Full variable domain (outside the CDR3, taken from reference TRBV29-1 and TRBJ2-5): SAVISQKPSRDICQRGTSLTIQCQVDSQVTMMFWYRQQPGQSLTLIATANQGSEATYESGFVIDKFPISRPNLTFSTLTVSNMSPEDSSIYLCSVDRGTQYFGPGTRLLVL.